This TCR beta chain is from a study of cytotoxic CD8 clonotypes in ibrutinib-treated CLL. About the research overall: Response material was collected after a median about 12 months of treatment, range 6 to 36.

The CDR3 totals 15 residues. CDR1 is KGHSH and CDR2 is LQKENI in the germline V gene. After removal of 5 bases from V and 2 bases from J, the junction contained 5 bases not matched to a gene. Measured with immunoSEQ multiplex PCR; TCRdb has only the in-frame clones, and not every one. In the table there are some 40,000 clones, around 63% of which are singletons. Sequenced material: PBMCs, taken at disease progression, from a patient treated with ibrutinib. This TCR was sampled from a human donor with chronic lymphocytic leukemia. The chain carries TRBV18 and TRBJ2-3; 9 positions match TRBD1. The DNA of the CDR3 is TGTGCCAGCTCAAGGGGACAGGGTAACACAGATACGCAGTATTTT. It is translated as CASSRGQGNTDTQYF.